The 2 T cell receptor beta chains reported below all come from one sample, sequenced in a study of naive and memory T cell subsets. Both TRBC1 and TRBC2 were covered by a beta constant-region primer of two equimolar oligonucleotides. One entry per CDR3 protein results from TCRdb running MiXCR on the UMI-ligation and nested PCR reads. The sample has 130,000 to 150,000 distinct CDR3 sequences, approximately 15% seen once. Specimen: naive CD4+ T cells from blood. Source of these receptors: a human donor in good health.

This clonotype is a singleton in its sample. This chain joins TRBV7-3 and TRBJ2-5, with 7 bases that match TRBD1. Looked up from germline, CDR1 is SGHTA and CDR2 is FQGTGA. V lost 4 bases, J lost 5 bases, and 4 bases stayed unmatched. There are 13 residues in the CDR3. The CDR3: CASSSTGPETQYF. CDR3 in DNA: TGTGCCAGCAGCTCGACAGGGCCGGAGACCCAGTACTTC.

Only a few counts were recorded for this clonotype. J is TRBJ2-1 and V is TRBV2, with TRBD2 identical over 8 bases. This CDR3 contains 14 residues. Trimming at V came to 6 bases and at J to 10 bases, leaving 11 bases not matched to a gene. The germline CDR1 and CDR2 sequences are SNHLY and FYNNEI. As DNA, the CDR3 is TGTGCCAGCAGGGGGAACGGGAGGGCCGGGGAGCAGTTCTTC. This encodes CASRGNGRAGEQFF.